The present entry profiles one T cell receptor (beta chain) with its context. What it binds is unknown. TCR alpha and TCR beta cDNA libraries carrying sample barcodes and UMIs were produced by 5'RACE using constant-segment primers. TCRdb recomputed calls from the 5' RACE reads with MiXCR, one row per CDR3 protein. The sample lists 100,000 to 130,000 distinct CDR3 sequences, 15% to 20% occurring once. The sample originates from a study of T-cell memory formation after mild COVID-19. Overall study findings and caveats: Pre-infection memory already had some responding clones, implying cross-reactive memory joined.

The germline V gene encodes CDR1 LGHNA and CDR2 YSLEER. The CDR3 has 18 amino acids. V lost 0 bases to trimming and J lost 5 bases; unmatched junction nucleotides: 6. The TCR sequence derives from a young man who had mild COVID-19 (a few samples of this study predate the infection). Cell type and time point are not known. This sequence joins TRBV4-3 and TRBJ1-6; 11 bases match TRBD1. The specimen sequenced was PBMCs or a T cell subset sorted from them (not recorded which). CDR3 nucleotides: TGCGCCAGCAGCCAAGAGGGACAGGGGGTCGGTAATAATTCACCCCTCCACTTT. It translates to CASSQEGQGVGNNSPLHF.